This note documents a single T cell receptor beta chain sequence. This record belongs to a study of blood T cell repertoires in COVID-19. Study-level background: The study drew acute and convalescent COVID-19 samples from the United States, Italy and Spain. Nucleic acid was either cDNA or gDNA, and it came from T cells, B-cell-depleted T cells, or PBMCs.

Source study methods: The authors estimated nucleated cell counts from reference gene primer amplification. Only in-frame clones appear in the TCRdb table, and some are missing; sequencing was by immunoSEQ multiplex PCR. V and J calls plus clone size are reproduced from that table; the DNA served to infer D and trimming. The table lists some 400,000 clones, nearly 90% of them singletons, with 6.5% in the top ten. Germline values: CDR1 SNHLY, CDR2 FYNNEI. This CDR3 has 16 residues. Trimming cost V 4 bases and J 1 base; bases outside gene matches: 10. This sequence originates from a man between 18 and 35 years old with active or convalescent COVID-19. Input material: peripheral blood. The chain employs TRBV2 and TRBJ2-7; 7 bases agree with TRBD1. The CDR3 sequence: CASSVSGTEVSYEQYF. CDR3 coding DNA: TGTGCCAGCAGTGTTTCCGGGACAGAAGTTTCCTACGAGCAGTACTTC. The entire variable domain, with the rest obtained from reference TRBV2 and TRBJ2-7, is as follows: EPEVTQTPSHQVTQMGQEVILRCVPISNHLYFYWYRQILGQKVEFLVSFYNNEISEKSEIFDDQFSVERPDGSNFTLKIRSTKLEDSAMYFCASSVSGTEVSYEQYFGPGTRLTVT.